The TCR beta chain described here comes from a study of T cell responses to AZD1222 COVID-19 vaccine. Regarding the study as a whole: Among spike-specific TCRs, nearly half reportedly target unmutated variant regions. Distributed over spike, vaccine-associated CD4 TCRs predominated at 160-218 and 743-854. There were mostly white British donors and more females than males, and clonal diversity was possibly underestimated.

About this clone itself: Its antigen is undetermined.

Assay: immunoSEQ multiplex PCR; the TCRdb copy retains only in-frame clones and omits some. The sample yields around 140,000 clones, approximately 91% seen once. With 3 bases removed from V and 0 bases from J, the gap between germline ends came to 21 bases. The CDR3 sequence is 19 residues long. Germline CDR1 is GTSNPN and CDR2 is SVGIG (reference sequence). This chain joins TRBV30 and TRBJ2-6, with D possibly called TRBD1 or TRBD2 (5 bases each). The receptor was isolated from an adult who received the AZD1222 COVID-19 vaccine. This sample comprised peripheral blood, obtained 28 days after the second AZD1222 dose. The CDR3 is CAWSPGYKGFNSGANVLTF. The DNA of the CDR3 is TGTGCCTGGAGCCCGGGATATAAGGGGTTTAACTCTGGGGCCAACGTCCTGACTTTC.